This T cell receptor beta chain was sequenced in a study of early T cells in non-severe SARS-CoV-2 infection. Turning to the study itself: With bulk RNA from unsorted whole blood as input, sequencing yielded unpaired chains.

Concerning this clonotype: The antigen is undetermined.

Study results and caveats: VDJdb matching, biased toward anti-spike CD8 responses, missed private and CD4 specificities.

The protocol attached unique molecular identifiers to individual cDNA molecules. From the 5' RACE reads, TCRdb called clonotypes with MiXCR, one entry per CDR3 protein. The top ten hold approximately 8.5% of the sample, which has more than 55,000 distinct CDR3 sequences, roughly an eighth seen once. CDR3 length equals 11 residues. The germline V and J ends were trimmed by 1 base and 7 bases, with 5 bases remaining between them. Germline V gene sequence: CDR1 SQVTM, CDR2 ANQGSEA. Sample: whole blood, taken at baseline. The receptor was isolated from an adult who was a healthcare worker with PCR-confirmed SARS-CoV-2 infection or an uninfected control (not recorded which). The chain joins TRBV29-1 to TRBJ2-1, with D unresolved. The CDR3 DNA follows: TGCAGCGTTGAAGTCGGGAATGAGCAGTTCTTC. This encodes CSVEVGNEQFF.